This T cell receptor beta chain comes out of a study of PD-1 blockade in classical Hodgkin lymphoma. This CDR3 has 16 amino acids. The germline V gene has CDR1 MNHNY and CDR2 SVGAGI (reference sequence). V was clipped by 2 bases and J by 5 bases; unmatched bases: 4. The method was immunoSEQ multiplex PCR; TCRdb's version includes in-frame clones alone and lacks a portion of them. This sample has about 150,000 clones; around 84% occur once, and the top ten carry roughly 9.2%. With no exception, relapse followed autologous stem cell transplantation in all patients, and brentuximab vedotin exposure varied. Study results and limitations: Prior to therapy, complete responders displayed diversity much like that of newly diagnosed patients. Newly diagnosed patients reportedly trailed healthy donors in baseline TCR diversity. Reasons behind the repertoire differences stay unclear, perhaps disease activity or earlier therapy.

Comments on this clone: The target antigen is unknown.

This sequence originates from a human donor with classical Hodgkin lymphoma. The rearrangement links TRBV6-6 to TRBJ2-2; 11 bases line up with TRBD2. The input for sequencing was peripheral blood mononuclear cells (PBMCs), taken before the second cycle of nivolumab. CDR3 region: CASSYGTSGETGELFF. CDR3 coding DNA: TGTGCCAGCAGTTACGGGACTAGCGGAGAGACCGGGGAGCTGTTTTTT.